The present TCR beta chain was sequenced within a study of cytotoxic CD8 clonotypes in ibrutinib-treated CLL (dated by TCRdb to the early 2020s). Notes on the research overall: The cohort was composed of more than ten relapsed/refractory and around 14 treatment-naive patients; IGHV unmutated status was identified in about 17 patients. Responses were partial in roughly 25 patients and complete in 2; after median about 63 months follow-up, around 15 stayed in remission and about twelve progressed. Response samples were obtained after a median of around 11 months of treatment, with a range of about 6 to 36 months. Longitudinal samples were obtainable from about 30% of the roughly 90 participants in the trial. Every remission and progressive disease sample was obtained while ibrutinib was still being received by the patients. Cryopreserved peripheral blood mononuclear cells were collected before treatment, at response, and at either disease progression or sustained remission. An average of 255,043 productive templates and roughly 94,000 productive rearrangements was obtained per sample.

Study-level results and caveats: At ibrutinib response clonality went up, during sustained remission it held steady, and at progression it dropped back toward baseline. At baseline, clonality was higher than in age-matched healthy donors and showed a strong correlation with circulating CD8+ T-cell counts. Sampling times were not matched between sustained-remission and progressing patients, and lymph node repertoires were not studied. Public clonotypes were found to be uncommon and were observed to contract or remain stable during treatment; the increase in clonality was shown to reflect expansion of private clonotypes at ibrutinib response.

Notes on this clone: Its antigen is unknown. No quality values exist for individual bases; no much larger clone is one base distant.

The meaning of the sample's time point label: approximately 2 years on ibrutinib. For TCR beta library preparation, about 1.8 micrograms of genomic DNA were isolated from cryopreserved PBMCs. Longitudinal blood samples from CLL patients receiving ibrutinib monotherapy were subjected to high-throughput TCR beta sequencing. The patients took part in an open-label, single-center phase 2 trial of ibrutinib monotherapy. Including the terminal cysteine and phenylalanine, the CDR3 comprises 15 residues. Only the CDR3 DNA is retained, 45 bases long and in frame from the first base. Trimming removed 4 bases from V and 7 bases from J; the gene matches leave 9 bases unexplained. From a lookup of the germline V gene (reference sequence), CDR1 and CDR2 are MNHEY and SMNVEV. A MiSeq instrument was used for deep resolution sequencing, which targeted depths ranging from 1 in 1 million up to 1 in 200,000 T cells, with coverage averaging 10x for each clonotype. TCR beta libraries were generated with the immunoSEQ hsTCRB Kit. As for how the authors treated the data: ImmunoSEQ Data Assistant and ImmunoSEQ Analyzer were used for data analysis, and V, D and J genes were assigned according to IMGT definitions. Clonality, with values ranging from 0 to 1, was calculated as one minus the normalized Shannon entropy of productive rearrangement frequencies. Only overrepresented clonotypes making up at least 0.05% of each patient's repertoire were included in the public clonotype analysis. Thirteen age-matched healthy donor repertoires from immuneACCESS were used as controls for clonality. This immuneACCESS table, as held by TCRdb, lists in-frame sequences with V and J called but not all clones. Of the missing ones, under half trace to an unresolved V gene in checked studies; the others have no known cause. Clone size and V and J calls were adopted from that table, with D and trimming inferred from the DNA. Within this sample are approximately 210,000 clones, with about 72% of them counted one time only. Of the sample, 13% falls within the top ten clones.

The sequence was collected from a human donor with chronic lymphocytic leukemia. Here the chain combines TRBV27 and TRBJ2-2, and 7 junctional nucleotides match TRBD2. Sequenced here: PBMCs, sampled after 24 months of ibrutinib treatment. The sequenced DNA: TGTGCCAGCAGTTCAATCAGTGGGAGGGGCGGGGAGCTGTTTTTT. Translation gives CASSSISGRGGELFF.